The entry below gives a single TCR beta chain sequence along with its context. Its target is not known. The data stem from a study of T cell responses to AZD1222 COVID-19 vaccine. Study-level findings and limits: Clonal diversity was possibly underestimated, and the donors were mostly white British, with more females. No day 14 peak samples; only post-peak repertoires were characterized.

CDR3 length: 16 amino acids. Looked up from germline, CDR1 is SEHNR and CDR2 is FQNEAQ (reference sequence). With 4 bases removed from V and 3 bases from J, the gap between germline ends came to 18 bases. Measured with immunoSEQ multiplex PCR; TCRdb has only the in-frame clones, and not every one. The table has about 140,000 clones, roughly 82% seen once; the top ten hold approximately 4%. The sequencing here drew on peripheral blood, taken on day 0 of AZD1222 vaccination. This clonotype was sampled from an adult in good health. The gene calls are TRBV7-9 and TRBJ1-1; weak D call: TRBD1 (5 bases). The CDR3 DNA is TGTGCCAGCAGCTCGGGGGTGGGAGGGGATCACACTGAAGCTTTCTTT. Encoded protein: CASSSGVGGDHTEAFF. Based on the CDR3 plus reference TRBV7-9 and TRBJ1-1, the full variable domain is DTGVSQNPRHKITKRGQNVTFRCDPISEHNRLYWYRQTLGQGPEFLTYFQNEAQLEKSRLLSDRFSAERPKGSFSTLEIQRTEQGDSAMYLCASSSGVGGDHTEAFFGQGTRLTVV.